This T cell receptor (beta chain) was sequenced for a study of blood T cell repertoires in COVID-19. About the study: Acute and convalescent COVID-19 specimens originated in the United States, Italy and Spain. The cDNA or gDNA used as material had been derived from T cells, B-cell-depleted T cells, or PBMCs.

CDR3 length: 13 residues. The ends were cut back, 8 bases at V and 4 bases at J, with 18 bases in the middle. Germline CDR1 is SQVTM and CDR2 is ANQGSEA. Ages ranged from about 18 to 90 years, with residence in approximately 25 US areas. Original methodology: The assay estimated nucleated cells by amplifying reference gene primers. Assay used: immunoSEQ multiplex PCR; TCRdb lists only in-frame clones, some missing. Clonal size and the V and J genes are those of that table, whereas D and trimming came from the DNA. The sample yields about 180,000 clones, over 70% seen once. This sequence was found in a middle-aged woman with acute COVID-19. The chain carries TRBV29-1 and TRBJ2-7, with D maybe TRBD2 (6 bases). The sequencing input was PBMCs or T cells enriched from blood (not recorded which). Written as DNA, the CDR3 is TGCAGCTTCAGTGGACTAACCGAGTACGAGCAGTACTTC. It codes for CSFSGLTEYEQYF.